One and the same sample provided the 19 T cell receptor beta chains below, sequenced in a study of T cell repertoires in cytomegalovirus infection. TCRdb called the reads again in MiXCR, with one record for every CDR3 protein. This table holds some 700,000 distinct CDR3 sequences, roughly a third found once. The sequenced sample was PBMCs. Receptors were obtained from a human donor in good health (CMV status not recorded). Some clones in this sample may be carry-over from other donors' samples.

The chain joins TRBV4-1 to TRBJ2-1; D might be TRBD2 (5 bases). The CDR3 runs 16 residues. In germline, CDR1 is MGHRA, CDR2 YSYEKL. V lost 4 bases to trimming and J lost 1 base, with 14 bases between them. CDR3 sequence: CASSLLDLLSYNEQFF. In DNA, the CDR3 is TGCGCCAGCAGCCTCCTGGACTTGTTATCCTACAATGAGCAGTTCTTC.

This clonotype appeared a few times. This sequence joins TRBV29-1 and TRBJ1-6; possible D gene TRBD1, 5 bases. Germline V gene lookup returns CDR1 SQVTM and CDR2 ANQGSEA. Deletions cut 8 bases from V and 5 bases from J, with 13 bases between. The CDR3 extends over 13 amino acids. The DNA of the CDR3 is TGCAGCACCTGGGACGGAGATAATTCACCCCTCCACTTT. Encoded protein: CSTWDGDNSPLHF. Combining the CDR3 with reference TRBV29-1 and TRBJ1-6 gives the whole variable domain SAVISQKPSRDICQRGTSLTIQCQVDSQVTMMFWYRQQPGQSLTLIATANQGSEATYESGFVIDKFPISRPNLTFSTLTVSNMSPEDSSIYLCSTWDGDNSPLHFGNGTRLTVT.

This chain connects TRBV24-1 to TRBJ1-2; D may be TRBD1 (5 bases). The germline V gene encodes CDR1 KGHDR and CDR2 SFDVKD. Trimming left V 5 bases short and J 8 bases short, with 8 bases between. The CDR3 is made up of 11 amino acids. The CDR3 DNA reads as TGTGCCACCAGTGGAGGGGACGGCTACACCTTC. Translation gives CATSGGDGYTF.

On this clonotype: One base away lies a much larger clone, so this may be a sequencing read error. The gene calls are TRBV7-8 and TRBJ1-2, with D possibly matching TRBD1 (6 bases). There are 14 residues in the CDR3. The germline gives CDR1 SGHVS, CDR2 FQNEAQ. Trimming took off 4 bases at V and 2 bases at J, with 11 bases between the two ends. CDR3 region: CASSSTGPNYGYTF. CDR3 nucleotides: TGTGCCAGCAGCTCCACAGGGCCAAACTATGGCTACACCTTC.

This clonotype was picked up a small number of times. A read error may account for a junction end that differs from germline. This rearrangement joins TRBV5-3 to TRBJ2-7; 8 bases map to TRBD2. TRBV5-3 has ORF status, its function being uncertain. CDR3 size: 14 residues. The DNA of the CDR3 is TGTGCCAGCAGCTCAATAGCGGGGACCTACGAGCAGTACTTC. Its translation: CASSSIAGTYEQYF.

This chain uses TRBV7-8 with TRBJ2-3, with 9 bases identical to TRBD2. CDR3 length: 19 residues. Trimming at V came to 1 base and at J to 1 base, leaving 12 bases not matched to a gene. The germline gives CDR1 SGHVS, CDR2 FQNEAQ. CDR3 in amino acids: CASSLGWGGGALGTDTQYF. The CDR3 DNA reads as TGTGCCAGCAGCTTAGGCTGGGGCGGGGGGGCTTTGGGCACAGATACGCAGTATTTT.

This clonotype was detected many times. The V and J genes are TRBV7-8 and TRBJ2-7; 9 nucleotides align to TRBD1. Germline trimming cut 3 bases from V and 4 bases from J; bases unmatched to any gene: 4. The CDR3 runs 14 residues. Germline CDR1 is SGHVS and CDR2 is FQNEAQ. CDR3 nucleotide sequence: TGTGCCAGCAGCTTCGGGGACAGGGTTTACGAGCAGTACTTC. It yields the protein CASSFGDRVYEQYF.

This clonotype appeared once. J is TRBJ2-7 and V is TRBV2; TRBD2 matches at 8 bases. This CDR3 comprises 16 residues. V was clipped by 5 bases and J by 0 bases; unmatched bases: 9. Germline V gene data show CDR1 as SNHLY and CDR2 as FYNNEI. The CDR3 sequence is CASSSTGGGSSYEQYF. CDR3 bases: TGTGCCAGCAGTTCGACGGGGGGGGGGAGCTCCTACGAGCAGTACTTC.

The V call is TRBV19, the J call TRBJ1-4; no reliable D call. The V gene lost 5 bases and the J gene lost 0 bases, with 10 bases spanning the gap. Germline assignment: CDR1 LNHDA and CDR2 SQIVND (reference sequence). The CDR3 covers 15 residues. The CDR3 region has the DNA TGTGCCAGTAGTCACCTGACGGCAACTAATGAAAAACTGTTTTTT. Amino acids: CASSHLTATNEKLFF.

This chain joins TRBV7-9 and TRBJ2-1; TRBD2 matches 11 bases. CDR1 is SEHNR and CDR2 is FQNEAQ in the germline V gene (reference sequence). The length of the CDR3 is 16 residues. Trimming at V came to 1 base and at J to 6 bases, leaving 5 bases not matched to a gene. CDR3 sequence (DNA): TGTGCCAGCAGCTTAGGCTCCGGGACTAGCGGCAATGAGCAGTTCTTC. This sequence encodes CASSLGSGTSGNEQFF.

This clonotype has at least ten counts. CDR3 coding DNA: TGTGCCAGCAGCTCAACCATCCGAACCCCCGGGGGGAGTTACAATGAGCAGTTCTTC. It is translated as CASSSTIRTPGGSYNEQFF. V usage is TRBV7-6 and J usage is TRBJ2-1; 7 bases agree with TRBD2. This CDR3 spans 19 amino acids. Germline CDR1 SGHVS, CDR2 FNYEAQ. The V and J ends lost 4 bases and 4 bases, in that order; junction bases with no gene match: 19.

The rearrangement uses TRBV7-8 and TRBJ2-4, with TRBD1 identical over 10 bases. The CDR3 is made up of 16 amino acids. With 5 bases clipped from V and 4 bases from J, the junction kept 8 bases outside the gene matches. The germline V gene has CDR1 SGHVS and CDR2 FQNEAQ. CDR3 DNA sequence: TGTGCCAGCAGCCCAAGGACAGGGGGAGGGAAAAACATTCAGTACTTC. Protein: CASSPRTGGGKNIQYF.

The chain combines TRBV19 with TRBJ2-2; D not certain. The CDR3 loop spans 14 amino acids. Germline loops: CDR1 LNHDA, CDR2 SQIVND (reference sequence). V dropped 3 bases and J dropped 2 bases, with 7 bases sitting between them. This CDR3 is CASSIPLNTGELFF. As DNA, the CDR3 is TGTGCCAGTAGTATCCCGCTAAACACCGGGGAGCTGTTTTTT.

V usage is TRBV19 and J usage is TRBJ1-1; no clear D gene. Trimming left V 5 bases short and J 0 bases short, with 13 bases between. The CDR3 loop spans 15 amino acids. Per germline, CDR1 LNHDA and CDR2 SQIVND (reference sequence). Here the CDR3 reads CASSWLRSMNTEAFF. As DNA, the CDR3 is TGTGCCAGTAGTTGGTTACGGAGCATGAACACTGAAGCTTTCTTT.

The gene calls are TRBV20-1 and TRBJ2-7; TRBD2 aligns across 10 bases. CDR1 is DFQATT and CDR2 is SNEGSKA in the germline V gene (reference sequence). V dropped 4 bases and J dropped 4; count of bases not matched to a gene: 7. The CDR3 totals 14 residues. CDR3 region: CSATLAGLPYEQYF. CDR3 in DNA: TGCAGTGCTACACTAGCGGGGCTTCCATACGAGCAGTACTTC.

This clonotype appeared many times. The chain joins TRBV5-4 to TRBJ2-2; D is unclear. From germline, CDR1 is SGHNT and CDR2 YYREEE (reference sequence). This CDR3 spans 16 amino acids. V lost 3 bases, J lost 2 bases, and 14 bases lay in between. The DNA of the CDR3 is TGTGCCAGCAGCTCGTCTCTCTTGTTAAACACCGGGGAGCTGTTTTTT. It specifies CASSSSLLLNTGELFF.

This chain links TRBV29-1 with TRBJ1-1; 9 bases line up with TRBD1. This CDR3 contains 15 residues. Germline lookup yields CDR1 SQVTM and CDR2 ANQGSEA. Germline trimming cut 6 bases from V and 0 bases from J; bases unmatched to any gene: 8. The CDR3 sequence: CSVAGTGPLNTEAFF. In nucleotides, the CDR3 is TGCAGCGTCGCTGGGACAGGGCCCCTGAACACTGAAGCTTTCTTT.

There are a few counts of this clonotype. This sequence joins TRBV4-1 and TRBJ1-1; a weak D match, TRBD1 (6 bases). The germline CDR1 and CDR2 sequences are MGHRA and YSYEKL. This CDR3 is built from 14 residues. V shed 5 bases and J shed 0 bases, with 10 bases lying between them. DNA of the CDR3: TGCGCCAGCAGCTCCCGACAGGTGAACACTGAAGCTTTCTTT. Amino acids: CASSSRQVNTEAFF.

This clonotype was found a few times. This chain connects TRBV19 to TRBJ1-5; 7 nucleotides match TRBD1. V trimming: 6 bases; J trimming: 5 bases; junction bases outside the gene matches: 13. The CDR3 has 16 residues. Germline V gene data show CDR1 as LNHDA and CDR2 as SQIVND (reference sequence). CDR3 in DNA: TGTGCCAGTAGGCCCAGGAGGGACAGATTGGATCAGCCCCAGCATTTT. Protein product: CASRPRRDRLDQPQHF.